Described below is a single TCR beta chain sequence and its context. The sample comes from a study of blood T cell repertoires in COVID-19. Study-level information: Samples came from the United States, Italy and Spain, spanning acute and convalescent COVID-19.

Germline values: CDR1 SGDLS, CDR2 YYNGEE. The CDR3 is made up of 15 amino acids. V dropped 4 bases and J dropped 8; count of bases not matched to a gene: 9. Only in-frame clones appear in the TCRdb table, and some are missing; sequencing was by immunoSEQ multiplex PCR. The profile shows approximately 82,000 clones, more than 70% of them singletons. The source material was peripheral blood. This chain links TRBV9 with TRBJ1-4; 9 nucleotides agree with TRBD1. The sequence derives from a woman in her fifties or sixties with acute or convalescent COVID-19. The DNA for the CDR3 is TGTGCCAGCAGCTTAACCGGGACAGGGAACGAAAAACTGTTTTTT. As protein: CASSLTGTGNEKLFF.